This is a list of T cell receptor beta chains from one sample in a study of blood T cell repertoires in COVID-19. Libraries were prepared by immunoSEQ multiplex PCR; TCRdb keeps only in-frame clonotypes and omits some of them. The sample includes roughly 30,000 clones, more than 65% seen only once; the top ten take approximately 15%. Source material: peripheral blood. These receptors were obtained from a woman aged 60 to 75 with acute or convalescent COVID-19. The CDR3 runs from the conserved cysteine through the conserved F or W. The order of the fields is V gene, D gene, J gene, clone size, CDR3 protein, CDR3 DNA. D genes are given only for firm matches. Rows may omit the clone size; those that give it use once, few, many or a size class.

TRBV27	TRBD2	TRBJ2-7	.	CASSLSSPGRREQYF	TGTGCCAGCAGTTTATCCTCCCCCGGGAGGAGGGAGCAGTACTTC
TRBV7-2	.	TRBJ1-4	.	CASSLREGTVKEKLFF	TGTGCCAGCAGCTTAAGAGAGGGCACGGTTAAGGAAAAACTGTTTTTT
TRBV6-1	TRBD2	TRBJ2-3	.	CASSEKRTSGGSTDTQYF	TGTGCCAGCAGTGAAAAGCGAACTAGCGGGGGAAGCACAGATACGCAGTATTTT
TRBV11-2	.	TRBJ1-1	.	CASSEGENTEAFF	TGTGCCAGCAGCGAAGGGGAGAACACTGAAGCTTTCTTT
TRBV5-1	.	TRBJ2-1	.	CASSQPQGHEQFF	TGCGCCAGCAGCCAGCCACAGGGCCATGAGCAGTTCTTC
TRBV11-2	TRBD1	TRBJ1-3	.	CASSLGGTVKNTIYF	TGTGCCAGCAGCTTAGGCGGGACAGTCAAAAACACCATATATTTT
TRBV27	TRBD2	TRBJ2-1	.	CASSLAGGPYNEQFF	TGTGCCAGCAGTTTAGCGGGGGGGCCTTACAATGAGCAGTTCTTC
TRBV2	.	TRBJ1-4	.	CASATVGEKLFF	TGTGCCAGCGCGACAGTCGGCGAAAAACTGTTTTTT
TRBV6-6	.	TRBJ1-2	.	CASSPRGGYTF	TGTGCCAGCAGCCCACGGGGGGGCTACACCTTC
TRBV7-4	TRBD1	TRBJ1-5	once	CASSSTGGRQPQHF	TGTGCCAGCAGCTCGACAGGGGGGCGCCAGCCCCAGCATTTT
TRBV19	.	TRBJ2-7	.	CASSISGGNYEQYF	TGTGCCAGTAGTATATCCGGGGGTAACTACGAGCAGTACTTC
TRBV5-4	TRBD1	TRBJ2-2	.	CASSWGPGGTGELFF	TGTGCCAGCAGCTGGGGCCCAGGGGGAACCGGGGAGCTGTTTTTT
TRBV19	TRBD1	TRBJ1-2	.	CASSIRTGNGYTF	TGTGCCAGTAGTATAAGGACAGGGAATGGCTACACCTTC
TRBV6-5	TRBD1	TRBJ1-5	.	CASSSDRVNQPQHF	TGTGCCAGCAGCTCCGACAGGGTTAATCAGCCCCAGCATTTT
TRBV30	TRBD1	TRBJ2-7	.	CAWGPGRGLREQYF	TGTGCCTGGGGACCGGGCAGGGGGCTGAGGGAGCAGTACTTC
TRBV30	TRBD1	TRBJ2-2	few	CAWSPPGQGALIGELFF	TGTGCCTGGAGTCCCCCGGGACAGGGGGCGTTAATCGGGGAGCTGTTTTTT
TRBV4-2	TRBD2	TRBJ2-1	.	CASSSHTTSGGANEQFF	TGTGCCAGCAGCTCGCATACGACTAGCGGGGGGGCAAATGAGCAGTTCTTC
TRBV7-2	TRBD2	TRBJ2-3	.	CASSQRSGGYGRDTQYF	TGTGCCAGCAGCCAGCGTAGCGGGGGGTATGGGCGTGATACGCAGTATTTT
TRBV6-4	TRBD1	TRBJ1-5	.	CASNARQGFNLCNQPQHF	TGTGCCAGCAACGCTCGACAGGGATTTAATCTTTGCAATCAGCCCCAGCATTTT
TRBV30	TRBD1	TRBJ1-3	.	CAWRTGTGGAKGNTIYF	TGTGCCTGGAGGACCGGGACAGGGGGCGCAAAGGGAAACACCATATATTTT
TRBV18	.	TRBJ1-1	.	CASSPGQTWTEAFF	TGTGCCAGCTCACCAGGACAGACGTGGACTGAAGCTTTCTTT
TRBV29-1	.	TRBJ1-2	.	CSVEAAGAYTF	TGCAGCGTTGAAGCCGCAGGGGCCTACACCTTC